This TCR beta chain was observed in a study of blood T cell repertoires in COVID-19. TCRdb keeps only in-frame clones here, not all; method: immunoSEQ multiplex PCR. There are 60,000 to 75,000 clones in the sample; 85% to 90% occur only once, and 15% to 20% lies in the top ten. The CDR3 totals 15 residues. Germline loops: CDR1 LGHDT, CDR2 YNNKEL (reference sequence). V lost 4 bases, J lost 7 bases, and 6 bases stayed unmatched. This clone has only a few counts. This sequence originates from an elderly woman with active COVID-19. The specimen sequenced was peripheral blood. The gene calls are TRBV3-1 (or the pseudogene TRBV3-2) and TRBJ2-7; 14 nucleotides line up with TRBD2. The CDR3 is CASSRGLAGEPEQYF. CDR3 DNA: TGTGCCAGCAGCCGGGGACTAGCGGGAGAACCTGAGCAGTACTTC.